A selection of T cell receptor beta chains follows, all from one sample in a study of T-cell reconstitution after alpha-beta-depleted transplantation in children. TCRdb processed the PCR reads anew with MiXCR; each CDR3 protein has one entry. The sample lists about 370,000 distinct CDR3 sequences, 20% occurring once. Sequenced here: PBMCs from the stem cell graft donor, sampled from the stem cell graft. All receptors derive from a human donor who donated a stem cell graft to a child with acute myeloid leukemia. CDR3s include the opening cysteine and the closing phenylalanine or tryptophan. Each record gives: J gene, D gene, V gene, CDR3 protein. A D gene is named only where the DNA matches it firmly.

TRBJ2-4	TRBD1	TRBV28	CASSPGTGSKNIQYF
TRBJ1-2	NA	TRBV20-1	CSASPGVDYTF
TRBJ2-1	NA	TRBV29-1	CSAVPRGEQFF
TRBJ1-3	TRBD1	TRBV29-1	CSVEDRAKYSGNTIYF
TRBJ2-2	TRBD2	TRBV28	CASSYVLSGIKDTGELFF
TRBJ2-3	TRBD2	TRBV27	CASSTNLRASGRPGRTDTQYF
TRBJ1-1	NA	TRBV5-1	CASSLEGGDTEAFF
TRBJ2-7	TRBD1	TRBV7-2	CASSRPGQSSYEQYF
TRBJ1-1	NA	TRBV7-6	CASSLAGAGPNTEAFF
TRBJ2-7	TRBD1	TRBV6-1	CASSLTGVAGYEQYF
TRBJ2-7	NA	TRBV20-1	CSARKDRTPYEQYF
TRBJ2-2	NA	TRBV7-6	CASSFSTGRYTGELFF
TRBJ2-1	NA	TRBV20-1	CSARETRGSYNEQFF
TRBJ2-1	TRBD1	TRBV7-9	CASSYTGARFF
TRBJ2-2	TRBD1	TRBV7-8	CASSLQGADTGELFF
TRBJ2-3	NA	TRBV3-1	CASSPGGSGSDTQYF
TRBJ2-3	TRBD2	TRBV29-1	CSVESRLATSTDTQYF
TRBJ2-7	NA	TRBV7-2	CASSFPPHSYEQYF
TRBJ2-3	TRBD2	TRBV27	CASSLWASGSTDTQYF
TRBJ2-6	NA	TRBV9	CASSMRAQGPGANVLTF
TRBJ2-1	NA	TRBV14	CASSQMGRESYNEQFF
TRBJ2-1	TRBD2	TRBV20-1	CSAEAGVTNEQFF
TRBJ2-5	TRBD2	TRBV6-1	CASRTPAGEETQYF
TRBJ2-7	NA	TRBV4-3	CASSQDTSSYEQYF
TRBJ2-1	TRBD2	TRBV5-1	CASKLADSYNEQFF
TRBJ1-1	NA	TRBV7-9	CASSLIGEATEAFF
TRBJ2-1	NA	TRBV5-1	CASSLAAPEDYNEQFF
TRBJ2-1	NA	TRBV7-2	CASSPPLLGVHNEQFF
TRBJ2-7	TRBD2	TRBV12-3/TRBV12-4	CASRRTSANEQYF
TRBJ2-2	NA	TRBV5-1	CASRSGTGELFF
TRBJ2-3	NA	TRBV10-3	CAISETAGQTGTQYF
TRBJ2-7	TRBD2	TRBV4-2	CASSPERILAAPYEQYF
TRBJ2-2	NA	TRBV12-3/TRBV12-4	CASSFLGLIGELFF
TRBJ2-7	NA	TRBV7-9	CASSASPGSGFPEQYF
TRBJ2-1	TRBD2	TRBV19	CASAGRTGTSGTGDNEQFF
TRBJ2-5	TRBD2	TRBV12-3/TRBV12-4	CASSASGRGEETQYF
TRBJ2-3	TRBD2	TRBV2	CASRNGLAGTTDTQYF
TRBJ2-5	TRBD2	TRBV15	CATSRDRVASGRARKTQYF
TRBJ2-7	TRBD1	TRBV12-3/TRBV12-4	CASSLGQSPYEQYF
TRBJ1-5	NA	TRBV12-3/TRBV12-4	CASSLARVGQPQHF
TRBJ2-1	NA	TRBV5-1	CASSLGSMDEQFF
TRBJ2-6	TRBD1	TRBV29-1	CSVADGQGAFSGANVLTF
TRBJ1-4	TRBD1	TRBV4-3	CASSKPTGPNEKLFF
TRBJ2-1	TRBD2	TRBV18	CASSRSSGSSYNEQFF
TRBJ2-5	TRBD2	TRBV20-1	CSARVDAGGRETQYF
TRBJ2-7	TRBD2	TRBV5-1	CASSFLPSGGSGYEQYF
TRBJ2-3	TRBD1	TRBV18	CASSPPGTGALYTQYF
TRBJ2-5	NA	TRBV5-1	CATRTAETQYF